The next 9 T cell receptor beta chains were all read from a single sample in a study of T cell changes during pregnancy in multiple sclerosis. The assay was immunoSEQ multiplex PCR, and TCRdb's table has in-frame clones only and misses some. There are some 29,000 clones in the sample; 85% to 95% occur only once, and around 6.2% lies in the top ten. The specimen comprised CD8+ T cells from peripheral blood mononuclear cells, sampled before pregnancy. These receptors came from a female donor with multiple sclerosis, enrolled in a pregnancy study.

The chain combines TRBV5-4 with TRBJ2-5; TRBD2 matches 7 bases. Germline V CDR1 and CDR2: SGHNT, YYREEE (reference sequence). CDR3 length: 17 residues. J lost 4 bases, V lost 4 bases, and 16 bases had no gene match. CDR3 DNA sequence: TGTGCCAGCAGCCTCGCAGCAGGTAGCGGGTTAGGAGAGACCCAGTACTTC. It yields the protein CASSLAAGSGLGETQYF.

The rearrangement links TRBV28 to TRBJ2-5; 10 nucleotides line up with TRBD1. This CDR3 is built from 14 residues. Germline V gene lookup returns CDR1 MDHEN and CDR2 SYDVKM. J was trimmed by 7 bases and V by 3 bases; bases with no gene match: 5. CDR3 region: CASSLSGQGGTQYF. CDR3 DNA sequence: TGTGCCAGCAGTTTGAGCGGACAGGGGGGGACCCAGTACTTC.

The chain recombines TRBV7-9 with TRBJ2-1, with 9 bases identical to TRBD2. Looked up from germline, CDR1 is SEHNR and CDR2 is FQNEAQ (reference sequence). V dropped 7 bases and J dropped 4; count of bases not matched to a gene: 2. The length of the CDR3 is 13 residues. The CDR3 is CASITSGYNEQFF. The CDR3 region has the DNA TGTGCCAGCATCACTAGCGGGTACAATGAGCAGTTCTTC.

V is TRBV9 and J is TRBJ2-7; 8 bases align to TRBD2. V was pared by 1 base and J by 4 bases, with 1 base of the junction left unmatched. Germline lookup yields CDR1 SGDLS and CDR2 YYNGEE. CDR3 size: 13 residues. The CDR3 here is CASSVLAGYEQYF. Written as DNA, the CDR3 is TGTGCCAGCAGCGTACTAGCGGGTTACGAGCAGTACTTC.

This clone has a single count. The chain combines TRBV6-4 with TRBJ2-1; D ambiguous. Germline V CDR1 and CDR2: MRHNA, SNTAGT. Trimming stripped 3 bases from V and 1 base from J, with 13 bases between. This CDR3 is built from 16 residues. CDR3 amino acids: CASSELGAGSYNEQFF. CDR3 nucleotide sequence: TGTGCCAGCAGTGAATTAGGTGCCGGGTCCTACAATGAGCAGTTCTTC.

The gene calls are TRBV4-3 and TRBJ2-1, with D possibly matching TRBD2 (5 bases). Trimming took off 0 bases at V and 5 bases at J, with 8 bases between the two ends. CDR3 size: 14 residues. Germline V gene lookup returns CDR1 LGHNA and CDR2 YSLEER. CDR3 bases: TGCGCCAGCAGCCAAGATTTCGGGGACAATGAGCAGTTCTTC. This encodes CASSQDFGDNEQFF.

V usage is TRBV27 and J usage is TRBJ2-1; 7 bases line up with TRBD2. From germline, CDR1 is MNHEY and CDR2 SMNVEV (reference sequence). The ends lost 0 bases at V and 3 bases at J; junction bases unmatched: 5. This CDR3 spans 16 amino acids. CDR3 nucleotide sequence: TGTGCCAGCAGTTTATCGGGTAGCGGGCTCTACAATGAGCAGTTCTTC. It encodes CASSLSGSGLYNEQFF.

The chain recombines TRBV11-3 with TRBJ2-1; D is undetermined. CDR1 and CDR2 (germline): SGHNT, YENEEA. This CDR3 is 13 amino acids long. Trimming removed 2 bases at V and 5 bases at J, with 7 bases between. The CDR3 DNA sequence: TGTGCCAGCAGCTTATCCCAAAACAATGAGCAGTTCTTC. This codes for CASSLSQNNEQFF.

The rearrangement links TRBV10-3 to TRBJ2-7, with 7 bases aligning to TRBD2. Germline values: CDR1 ENHRY, CDR2 SYGVKD. Trimming took 10 bases from V and 3 from J; bases not matched to a gene: 6. The CDR3 sequence is 12 residues long. The CDR3 coding sequence is TGTGCCACCTGGGACTATTACTACGAGCAGTACTTC. It specifies CATWDYYYEQYF.